One and the same sample provided the 18 T cell receptor beta chains below, sequenced in a study of tumor-infiltrating lymphocytes in primary liver carcinoma. Total RNA amounting to 500 ng was the source from which TCR beta cDNA was made with a constant-region primer. Slightly modified ARM-PCR, run as three nested multiplex PCR rounds, produced the TCR beta libraries. It was with TRBV1-TRBV30 forward primers and a C-beta reverse primer that the first two PCR rounds were run, at around 9 cycles each. Each CDR3 protein gets one entry after TCRdb re-called the multiplex PCR reads with MiXCR. The sample lists around 120,000 distinct CDR3 sequences, 50% to 65% seen once, with over 7% in the top ten. Co-extraction of RNA and DNA was performed on about 20-32 mg of unsorted bulk tissue. The specimen was liver tumor tissue from sampling region 1. Subset: tumor region T1, superior pole. The receptors stem from a woman aged 60-75 years with primary liver carcinoma and hepatitis B virus infection.

Worth noting for this clonotype: Likely a read error: the CDR3 ends without its conserved phenylalanine or tryptophan. The rearrangement joins TRBV11-2 to TRBJ2-7; the match to TRBD2 covers 8 bases. The CDR3 loop spans 15 amino acids. Germline V gives CDR1 SGHAT, CDR2 FQNNGV. In nucleotides, the CDR3 is TGTGCCAGCAGCTTGTCCAGCGGGAGCTCCTATGAGCAGTACCTC. This translates into CASSLSSGSSYEQYL.

This clonotype showed up just once. The junction departs from germline at one end; a sequencing error may be responsible. The chain is built from TRBV7-3 and TRBJ2-7; D is ambiguous. Germline CDR1 SGHTA, CDR2 FQGTGA. This CDR3 is 13 amino acids long. In DNA form, the CDR3 reads TGTCCCAGCAGCTTAAACCTGGCTCACGAGCAGTACTTC. Its translation is CPSSLNLAHEQYF.

A few counts support this clonotype. No conserved phenylalanine or tryptophan ends this CDR3, so it is likely a read error. The genes are TRBV5-4 and TRBJ2-1; 9 positions match TRBD2. Trimming cost V 1 base and J 4 bases; bases outside gene matches: 6. Per the germline V gene, CDR1 is SGHNT and CDR2 is YYREEE (reference sequence). There are 16 residues in the CDR3. The CDR3 is CASSLKLAGGYNEQFL. For the CDR3, the DNA is TGTGCCAGCAGCTTGAAGCTGGCGGGAGGGTACAATGAGCAGTTCCTC.

This clonotype showed up many times. The rearrangement links TRBV6-5 to TRBJ1-3; D remains ambiguous. Germline-derived CDR1 and CDR2 are MNHEY and SVGAGI. Trimming took off 0 bases at V and 1 base at J, with 7 bases between the two ends. CDR3 length equals 15 residues. The DNA for the CDR3 is TGTGCCAGCAGTTACTCGCGCAGATCTGGAAACACCATATATTTT. It specifies CASSYSRRSGNTIYF.

This clonotype was observed a handful of times. This chain uses TRBV30 with TRBJ2-2; perhaps TRBD1 as D (6 bases). This CDR3 spans 15 amino acids. CDR1 and CDR2 (germline): GTSNPN, SVGIG (reference sequence). Trimming removed 1 base at V and 3 bases at J, with 12 bases between. In DNA, the CDR3 is TGTGCCTGGAGTGAAGACAGGTCGGACACCGGGGAGCTGTTTTTT. Translated, it gives CAWSEDRSDTGELFF.

To note about this clonotype: The junction departs from the called germline gene at one end, perhaps through a read error. The J gene is TRBJ1-1, the V gene TRBV11-1, with a weak D call TRBD1 (5 bases). The CDR3 loop spans 13 amino acids. Germline CDR1 and CDR2: SGHAT and FQDESV (reference sequence). The CDR3 coding sequence is TGTGCCAGCAGCTTACTGGCCGACAGTGAAGCTGTCTTT. Encoded protein: CASSLLADSEAVF. Variable domain in full (rest from reference TRBV11-1 and TRBJ1-1): EAEVAQSPRYKITEKSQAVAFWCDPISGHATLYWYRQILGQGPELLVQFQDESVVDDSQLPKDRFSAERLKGVDSTLKIQPAELGDSAMYLCASSLLADSEAVFGQGTRLTVV.

The sample holds many counts of this clonotype. Mismatch with germline at one junction end may stem from a read error. This rearrangement joins TRBV4-2 to TRBJ2-1; 9 nucleotides agree with TRBD2. The germline CDR1 and CDR2 sequences are LGHNA and YNFKEQ. This CDR3 spans 16 amino acids. This CDR3 is CASRQGPGLAAMEQFF. The CDR3 coding sequence is TGTGCCAGCAGGCAAGGACCGGGACTAGCAGCCATGGAGCAGTTCTTC.

As concerns this clonotype: A junction end diverges from the germline sequence, so it may reflect a read error. The chain has TRBV4-1 and TRBJ1-4, with 8 bases that match TRBD1. The CDR3 is made up of 18 amino acids. Germline V CDR1 and CDR2: MGHRA, YSYEKL. The CDR3 region has the DNA TGCGCCAGCGGCCAAGAGAAGAACAGGGGGGATTTAAATGGAAAACTGTTTTTT. This codes for CASGQEKNRGDLNGKLFF.

A single count supports this clonotype. The V call is TRBV13, the J call TRBJ1-6, with D maybe TRBD1 (5 bases). Germline V lookup: CDR1 PRHDT, CDR2 FYEKMQ (reference sequence). Between the trimmed V and J ends, which lost 4 bases and 9 bases, there was a span of 19 bases. CDR3 length: 16 residues. CDR3 amino acids: CASSSHGQWGISPLHF. CDR3 DNA sequence: TGTGCCAGCAGCTCCCACGGGCAGTGGGGGATTTCACCCCTCCACTTT.

Of note for this clonotype: Being one base from a much bigger clone, this may be a read error. V and J are TRBV29-1 and TRBJ1-5; D remains ambiguous. The length of the CDR3 is 12 residues. The germline CDR1 and CDR2 sequences are SQVTM and ANQGSEA. CDR3 in DNA: TGCGGCGTTGTTGTGGGCAATCAGCCCCAGCATTTT. This codes for CGVVVGNQPQHF. Filled out from reference TRBV29-1 and TRBJ1-5, the complete variable domain reads SAVISQKPSRDICQRGTSLTIQCQVDSQVTMMFWYRQQPGQSLTLIATANQGSEATYESGFVIDKFPISRPNLTFSTLTVSNMSPEDSSIYLCGVVVGNQPQHFGDGTRLSIL.

This clonotype was counted once. A clone one base away is much larger, so this may be a read error. V and J are TRBV6-6 and TRBJ1-2; 8 bases align to TRBD1. The CDR3 spans 13 residues. Germline V gene lookup returns CDR1 MNHNY and CDR2 SVGAGI (reference sequence). The ends lost 2 bases at V and 9 bases at J; junction bases unmatched: 5. CDR3 coding DNA: TGTGCCAGCAGTTACGACAGGGGCCATTGCTACACCTTC. It specifies CASSYDRGHCYTF.

This clonotype was observed a handful of times. At one end, the junction sequence differs from germline, possibly due to a read error. The chain is built from TRBV12-3 or TRBV12-4 and TRBJ2-1; TRBD1 is a possible D gene (5 bases). CDR3 size: 13 residues. CDR3 DNA: TGTGCCAGCAGCTTAGCCCAGGACATGGGGCAGTTCTTC. This sequence encodes CASSLAQDMGQFF.

This clonotype is deemed medium-sized (0.01 to 0.1%). V usage is TRBV11-2 and J usage is TRBJ2-3, with 9 bases aligning to TRBD2. Germline values: CDR1 SGHAT, CDR2 FQNNGV. Trimming removed 5 bases from V and 4 bases from J; junction bases left unmatched: 10. The CDR3 totals 16 residues. The CDR3: CASSHGSGSLSDTQYF. As DNA, the CDR3 is TGTGCCAGCAGCCATGGTAGCGGGAGTTTGTCAGATACGCAGTATTTT. The whole variable domain, filled in from reference TRBV11-2 and TRBJ2-3, reads EAGVAQSPRYKIIEKRQSVAFWCNPISGHATLYWYQQILGQGPKLLIQFQNNGVVDDSQLPKDRFSAERLKGVDSTLKIQPAKLEDSAVYLCASSHGSGSLSDTQYFGPGTRLTVL.

Note on this clonotype: The junction and the germline gene differ at one end; a read error may be behind it. This chain joins TRBV11-3 and TRBJ2-1, with D perhaps matching TRBD2 (5 bases). In germline, CDR1 is SGHNT, CDR2 YENEEA. The CDR3 sequence is 15 residues long. CDR3 sequence: CASSLGTNGKLKQFF. Written as DNA, the CDR3 is TGTGCCAGCAGCTTAGGAACTAACGGGAAGCTTAAGCAGTTCTTT.

This chain connects TRBV10-2 to TRBJ1-1, with unresolved D. The CDR3 loop spans 13 amino acids. V lost 2 bases to trimming and J lost 1 base, with 5 bases between them. The germline gives CDR1 WSHSY, CDR2 SAAADI. CDR3 in DNA: TGCGCCAGCAGTGAGAAACCGAACACTGAAGCTTTCTTT. Residues: CASSEKPNTEAFF.

A note on this clonotype: One end of the junction fails to match germline, which may point to a read error. The chain recombines TRBV20-1 with TRBJ1-5, with TRBD1 matching 11 bases. The V gene's germline CDR1 is DFQATT and CDR2 SNEGSKA (reference sequence). The CDR3 runs to 15 residues. CDR3 amino acids: CSARDRGPANHPQHF. The CDR3 DNA reads as TGCAGTGCTAGGGACAGGGGGCCCGCCAATCATCCCCAGCATTTT.

In this sample, this clonotype turned up many times. A junction end diverges from the germline sequence, so it may reflect a read error. The CDR3 is CASSLRGSEAFF. DNA for the CDR3: TGTGCCAGCAGTCTTCGGGGGAGTGAAGCCTTCTTT. The chain has TRBV12-3 or TRBV12-4 and TRBJ1-1, with a weak D call TRBD1 (5 bases). The CDR3 is made up of 12 amino acids.

A word on this clonotype: This could be a read error, since a much larger clone is one nucleotide away. This chain connects TRBV4-1 to TRBJ2-5; possible D gene TRBD1, 5 bases. This CDR3 contains 15 residues. Germline V CDR1 and CDR2: MGHRA, YSYEKL. The CDR3 loop is CASCQDPQGQETQYF. CDR3 nucleotide sequence: TGCGCCAGCTGCCAAGATCCCCAGGGACAAGAGACCCAGTACTTC.